This T cell receptor (beta chain) was recorded in a study of response to subunit inactivated influenza vaccine. About this clonotype itself: As yet, its antigen is unknown.

Study-wide findings and caveats: The authors suggested that few new T cells are recruited per seasonal influenza vaccination.

TCRdb redid the calling of the RT-PCR reads with MiXCR, one entry per CDR3 protein. Of 550,000 to 600,000 distinct CDR3 sequences listed, around 11% are singletons. Sequencing used PBMCs from blood, obtained on the day of vaccination. The sequence was obtained from a man aged 50 or older who received an inactivated influenza vaccine.

CDR3 coding DNA: TGCAGCGCCCCCGGGGAGACCCAGTACTTC. Protein product: CSAPGETQYF. The chain recombines TRBV29-1 with TRBJ2-5, with D uncertain. Between the trimmed V and J ends, which lost 7 bases and 5 bases, there was a span of 8 bases. This CDR3 comprises 10 residues. Germline CDR1 reads SQVTM; CDR2 reads ANQGSEA.